A selection of T cell receptor beta chains follows, all from one sample in a study of T cells in Graves' hyperthyroidism and ophthalmopathy. Via MiXCR, TCRdb re-called the multiplex PCR reads, giving one row per CDR3 protein. The data contain roughly 350,000 distinct CDR3 sequences, around 13% of them singletons. The specimen sequenced was blood. The receptor set was obtained from a woman in her thirties with Graves' ophthalmopathy. Each CDR3 is given with its conserved first and last residue. D genes are given only for firm matches. Size is stated for part of the rows, as once, few or many counts, or as a class when the clone is expanded.

j_gene	abundance	v_gene	d_gene	CDR3aa	CDR3nt
TRBJ2-2	many	TRBV6-4	.	CASSDTNTGELFF	TGTGCCAGCAGTGACACGAACACCGGGGAGCTGTTTTTT
TRBJ2-3	many	TRBV20-1	TRBD2	CSARRLTGGINTDTQYF	TGCAGTGCTAGACGGTTAACGGGGGGGATAAACACAGATACGCAGTATTTT
TRBJ2-1	many	TRBV18	.	CASSPLASYNEQFF	TGTGCCAGCTCACCACTCGCCTCCTACAATGAGCAGTTCTTC
TRBJ2-3	many	TRBV4-1	.	CASSQVGAGSGTDTQYF	TGCGCCAGCAGCCAAGTCGGTGCGGGCAGCGGCACAGATACGCAGTATTTT
TRBJ2-6	few	TRBV2	TRBD1	CASRTRDRVSGANVLTF	TGTGCCAGCAGAACCCGGGACAGGGTGTCTGGGGCCAACGTCCTGACTTTC
TRBJ2-7	many	TRBV3-1	TRBD2	CASSQDVAGGRGGEQYF	TGTGCCAGCAGCCAAGACGTAGCGGGGGGCCGCGGTGGGGAGCAGTACTTC
TRBJ1-6	.	TRBV25-1	TRBD1	CVSSPSRTGNSPLHF	TGTGTCAGCAGTCCCTCACGGACAGGGAATTCACCCCTCCACTTT
TRBJ1-6	.	TRBV28	.	CASSFDSNSPLHF	TGTGCCAGCAGTTTCGATAGTAATTCACCCCTCCACTTT
TRBJ2-1	few	TRBV5-8	TRBD2	CASSQGLAGGNEQLF	TGTGCCAGCAGCCAAGGACTAGCGGGAGGTAATGAGCAGCTCTTC
TRBJ1-1	few	TRBV27	TRBD1	CASSGNRGNTEAFF	TGTGCCAGCAGTGGGAACAGGGGGAACACTGAAGCTTTCTTT
TRBJ2-1	many	TRBV11-1	TRBD1	CASSQRGQGVSNEQFF	TGTGCCAGCAGCCAGAGGGGACAGGGGGTGTCAAATGAGCAGTTCTTC
TRBJ1-2	many	TRBV7-2	.	CASSLEAKPLNYGYTF	TGTGCCAGCAGCTTAGAAGCCAAACCCCTCAACTATGGCTACACCTTC
TRBJ1-5	many	TRBV18	.	CASSSSGEGGLNQPQHF	TGTGCCAGCTCATCATCAGGGGAGGGGGGCCTAAATCAGCCCCAGCATTTT
TRBJ1-2	many	TRBV20-1	.	CSTKRKPRTTVNYGYTF	TGCAGTACCAAACGAAAGCCGAGGACAACCGTTAACTATGGCTACACCTTC
TRBJ2-3	many	TRBV5-5	.	CASSFGLKGTDTQYF	TGTGCCAGCAGCTTCGGGTTAAAGGGAACAGATACACAGTATTTT
TRBJ1-5	.	TRBV4-1	.	CASSQRWGSSNQPQHF	TGCGCCAGCAGCCAGAGGTGGGGCAGTAGCAATCAGCCCCAGCATTTT
TRBJ1-2	many	TRBV2	.	CASSVLAIYGYTF	TGTGCCAGCAGTGTGTTGGCGATCTATGGCTACACCTTC
TRBJ2-5	medium-sized	TRBV20-1	.	CSAGEGGRETQYF	TGCAGTGCTGGGGAGGGGGGTCGCGAGACCCAGTACTTC
TRBJ2-1	many	TRBV6-1	TRBD2	CASATSGGKSGQFF	TGTGCCAGCGCTACTAGCGGGGGGAAGTCTGGGCAGTTCTTC
TRBJ1-5	.	TRBV19	TRBD1	CASSLGTDYNQPQHF	TGTGCCAGTAGTTTGGGGACAGACTACAATCAGCCCCAGCATTTT
TRBJ2-7	many	TRBV11-2	TRBD2	CASSLVASGTYEQYF	TGTGCCAGCAGCTTAGTTGCGAGCGGGACCTACGAGCAGTACTTC
TRBJ1-2	few	TRBV5-1	.	CASSLVQMGGYTF	TGCGCCAGCAGCTTGGTACAGATGGGAGGCTACACCTTC
TRBJ2-7	many	TRBV20-1	.	CSPARGATYEQYF	TGCAGCCCGGCTAGGGGAGCCACCTACGAGCAGTACTTC
TRBJ2-2	many	TRBV12-3/TRBV12-4	.	CASSPPVVRTGELFF	TGTGCCAGCAGCCCCCCAGTTGTGAGAACCGGGGAGCTGTTTTTT
TRBJ1-2	.	TRBV4-2	TRBD1	CASSQEDRDYGYTF	TGTGCCAGCAGCCAAGAAGACAGGGACTATGGCTACACCTTC
TRBJ2-7	many	TRBV13	.	CASSLDREGRYEQYF	TGTGCCAGCAGTCTTGACAGAGAAGGTCGCTACGAGCAGTACTTC
TRBJ2-5	.	TRBV14	.	CASSTIIGGRRETQYF	TGTGCCAGCAGTACAATTATTGGGGGGCGGCGGGAGACCCAGTACTTC
TRBJ2-2	many	TRBV20-1	.	CSARDGGTGGELFF	TGCAGTGCTAGAGATGGTGGGACCGGCGGGGAGCTGTTTTTT
TRBJ1-1	many	TRBV9	.	CASGDRNTEAFF	TGTGCCAGCGGTGACAGGAACACTGAAGCTTTCTTT
TRBJ2-2	many	TRBV28	.	CASSSPRGLNTGELFF	TGTGCCAGCAGTTCGCCCCGGGGGCTCAACACCGGGGAGCTGTTTTTT
TRBJ1-5	many	TRBV6-1	.	CASRPANQPQHF	TGTGCCAGCAGGCCAGCCAATCAGCCCCAGCATTTT
TRBJ2-1	many	TRBV7-8	.	CASSLGGLPSYNEQFF	TGTGCCAGCAGCTTGGGAGGCCTCCCCTCCTACAATGAGCAGTTCTTC
TRBJ2-5	many	TRBV14	.	CASSGTQQETQYF	TGTGCCAGCAGTGGAACGCAACAAGAGACCCAGTACTTC
TRBJ2-1	many	TRBV7-9	TRBD2	CASRTPNLAGESSYNEQFF	TGTGCCAGCAGAACGCCCAATCTAGCGGGGGAAAGCTCCTACAATGAGCAGTTCTTC
TRBJ1-5	many	TRBV5-1	.	CASSLEGYQPQHF	TGCGCCAGCAGCTTAGAGGGGTACCAGCCCCAGCATTTT
TRBJ2-1	many	TRBV7-9	.	CASSLVQGYNEQFF	TGTGCCAGCAGCTTAGTGCAGGGGTACAATGAGCAGTTCTTC